The 5 T cell receptor beta chains given below trace back to one sample, sequenced in a study of CD4 T cells in relation to SARS-CoV-2 and coronaviruses (TCRdb year 2021). Receptor libraries were prepared by the immunoSEQ multiplex PCR assay. Sourced from immuneACCESS, this table was stored by TCRdb with only in-frame sequences that have V and J called. A share of the clones is absent; for the studies checked, an unresolved V gene accounts for under half, and the remainder has no known explanation. In all, the sample holds tens of thousands of clones, and more than 80% of those were seen once. 0.23% of the sample rests with the top ten. CD4+ T cells from unexposed donors were collected before the COVID-19 pandemic (2011-2018). Sequencing used naive CD4+ T cells from PBMCs. The sample's cell subset or site, from its label and the paper: naive CD4+ T cells isolated by negative enrichment. The receptors stem from a human donor in good health.

The chain employs TRBV3-1 (or the pseudogene TRBV3-2) and TRBJ1-4; the match to TRBD1 covers 9 bases. CDR1 LGHDT and CDR2 YNNKEL come from the germline V gene (reference sequence). There are 14 residues in the CDR3. V gave up 4 bases and J gave up 8 bases; unmatched junction bases: 5. CDR3 nucleotides: TGTGCCAGCAGCCCTGGACAGGGGTGGGAAAAACTGTTTTTT. Encoded protein: CASSPGQGWEKLFF.

V is TRBV7-9 and J is TRBJ1-1, with TRBD1 matching 7 bases. From germline, CDR1 is SEHNR and CDR2 FQNEAQ (reference sequence). The CDR3 is made up of 13 amino acids. CDR3 DNA sequence: TGTTCAAACTCCCGGCAGGGGGTGGCTGAAGCTTTCTTT. Translation: CSNSRQGVAEAFF.

The chain links TRBV7-2 to TRBJ2-5; a weak D match, TRBD1 (6 bases). The V end lost 0 bases, the J end lost 2 bases, and 13 bases lay between the germline ends. The CDR3 runs 16 residues. Looked up from germline, CDR1 is SGHTA and CDR2 is FQGNSA. This chain's CDR3 is CASSLALSRGQETQYF. CDR3 nucleotide sequence: TGTGCCAGCAGCTTAGCTTTGAGCAGGGGTCAAGAGACCCAGTACTTC.

V gene TRBV20-1 combines with J gene TRBJ2-5; D might be TRBD1 (6 bases). V gave up 3 bases and J gave up 0 bases, with 8 bases separating them. CDR3 length equals 13 residues. Germline-derived CDR1 and CDR2 are DFQATT and SNEGSKA (reference sequence). The DNA for the CDR3 is TGCAGTGCTAGTCCAGGGGACCAAGAGACCCAGTACTTC. Protein sequence: CSASPGDQETQYF.

The chain carries TRBV2 and TRBJ2-5; the D gene is possibly TRBD2 (6 bases). This CDR3 has 13 residues. V was clipped by 3 bases and J by 7 bases, with 12 bases between them. Per germline, CDR1 SNHLY and CDR2 FYNNEI. CDR3 residues: CASSERDVGTQYF. The CDR3 coding sequence is TGTGCCAGCAGTGAGCGGGACGTCGGGACCCAGTACTTC. Combining the CDR3 with reference TRBV2 and TRBJ2-5 gives the whole variable domain EPEVTQTPSHQVTQMGQEVILRCVPISNHLYFYWYRQILGQKVEFLVSFYNNEISEKSEIFDDQFSVERPDGSNFTLKIRSTKLEDSAMYFCASSERDVGTQYFGPGTRLLVL.